The next 4 T cell receptor beta chains were all read from a single sample in a study of blood T cell repertoires in COVID-19. Clones were read by immunoSEQ multiplex PCR, and TCRdb kept only the in-frame ones, dropping some. The sample lists 280,000 or so clones; over 75% were seen once. Sequencing used peripheral blood. All receptors derive from a human donor in a cohort sampled during active COVID-19.

The chain links TRBV7-9 to TRBJ2-5; 8 bases align to TRBD1. From germline, CDR1 is SEHNR and CDR2 FQNEAQ (reference sequence). Unmatched junction bases numbered 14, after V lost 5 bases and J lost 3 bases. This CDR3 comprises 17 residues. The CDR3 loop reads CASSTKLERTGKETQYF. The DNA of the CDR3 is TGTGCCAGCAGCACTAAACTAGAACGGACAGGGAAAGAGACCCAGTACTTC.

The chain uses TRBV6-5 and TRBJ2-2; a weak D match, TRBD1 (6 bases). Germline V gene lookup returns CDR1 MNHEY and CDR2 SVGAGI. Trimming removed 2 bases at V and 2 bases at J, with 12 bases between. This CDR3 is 16 amino acids long. Here the CDR3 DNA reads TGTGCCAGCAGTTACGGGGGACACACAAACACCGGGGAGCTGTTTTTT. As protein: CASSYGGHTNTGELFF.

The rearrangement links TRBV6-2 or TRBV6-3 to TRBJ1-5; no clear D. Trimming removed 2 bases at V and 1 base at J, with 9 bases between. CDR3 length: 15 amino acids. CDR1 MNHEY and CDR2 SVGEGT come from the germline V gene. CDR3 protein: CASSYAAGSNQPQHF. The CDR3 DNA reads TGTGCCAGCAGTTACGCGGCGGGGAGCAATCAGCCCCAGCATTTT.

V usage is TRBV25-1 and J usage is TRBJ1-3, with D tentatively TRBD1 (6 bases). Looked up from germline, CDR1 is MGHDK and CDR2 is SYGVNS. Between the trimmed V and J ends, which lost 11 bases and 0 bases, there was a span of 23 bases. There are 17 residues in the CDR3. The CDR3 sequence is CAPLPTDSLSSGNTIYF. The CDR3 coding sequence is TGTGCCCCCTTACCGACGGACAGTCTTAGCTCTGGAAACACCATATATTTT.